The 17 T cell receptor beta chains below all came from one sample that was sequenced in a study of identical twins. MiXCR, run by TCRdb on the 5' RACE reads, gives a single entry per CDR3 protein. The data hold fewer than 650,000 distinct CDR3 sequences, with about 7% observed a single time. The sample was also reused in another study, on yellow fever vaccine responses in identical twins.

Sequenced material: PBMCs. These TCRs come from a woman in her late teens or twenties in good health.

This clonotype was counted many times. The V call is TRBV7-8, the J call TRBJ2-2; no clear D. The V gene lost 2 bases and the J gene lost 3 bases, with 4 bases spanning the gap. The germline gives CDR1 SGHVS, CDR2 FQNEAQ. The CDR3 is 13 residues long. Here the CDR3 reads CASSLQDTGELFF. Written as DNA, the CDR3 is TGTGCCAGCAGCTTACAGGACACCGGGGAGCTGTTTTTT.

The chain recombines TRBV10-3 with TRBJ2-1, with 10 nucleotides matching TRBD2. Germline-derived CDR1 and CDR2 are ENHRY and SYGVKD. This CDR3 region has 16 residues. The ends lost 5 bases at V and 7 bases at J; junction bases unmatched: 11. The CDR3 region is CAISILGSGRENEQFF. The CDR3 DNA is TGTGCCATCAGTATCCTCGGGAGCGGGAGGGAGAATGAGCAGTTCTTC.

The rearrangement uses TRBV29-1 and TRBJ2-5; the match to TRBD2 covers 11 bases. V dropped 6 bases and J dropped 5; count of bases not matched to a gene: 11. Germline V lookup: CDR1 SQVTM, CDR2 ANQGSEA. CDR3 length: 15 residues. The CDR3 DNA is TGCAGCGTGACATTAGCGGGAGGGCCTCAGGAGACCCAGTACTTC. This sequence encodes CSVTLAGGPQETQYF.

This rearrangement joins TRBV5-4 to TRBJ2-3, with D tentatively TRBD2 (6 bases). The CDR3 covers 13 residues. CDR1 is SGHNT and CDR2 is YYREEE in the germline V gene (reference sequence). Trimming took 5 bases from V and 6 from J, leaving 13 bases between them. The CDR3 protein is CASRDRDWDTQYF. Here the CDR3 DNA reads TGTGCCAGCAGGGACCGGGACTGGGATACGCAGTATTTT.

The chain is built from TRBV7-2 and TRBJ2-2; no definite D call. Germline V gene sequence: CDR1 SGHTA, CDR2 FQGNSA. This CDR3 contains 15 residues. V was cut by 0 bases and J by 3 bases, with 8 bases left in between. This chain's CDR3 is CASSLAVTHTGELFF. CDR3 bases: TGTGCCAGCAGCTTAGCGGTCACCCACACCGGGGAGCTGTTTTTT. The full variable domain, in which reference TRBV7-2 and TRBJ2-2 provide the parts outside the CDR3, is GAGVSQSPSNKVTEKGKDVELRCDPISGHTALYWYRQSLGQGLEFLIYFQGNSAPDKSGLPSDRFSAERTGGSVSTLTIQRTQQEDSAVYLCASSLAVTHTGELFFGEGSRLTVL.

V gene TRBV7-9 combines with J gene TRBJ2-3; D is unclear. Deletions cut 6 bases from V and 0 bases from J, with 10 bases between. The CDR3 is 14 residues long. Looked up from germline, CDR1 is SEHNR and CDR2 is FQNEAQ (reference sequence). The CDR3: CASRAADSTDTQYF. Here the CDR3 DNA reads TGTGCCAGCAGAGCCGCGGACAGCACAGATACGCAGTATTTT.

Ten or more counts support this clonotype. The CDR3 region has the DNA TGTGCCATCAGTTACAGGGGCCAAGAGACCCAGTACTTC. Translation gives CAISYRGQETQYF. The V call is TRBV10-3, the J call TRBJ2-5, with 7 bases lining up with TRBD1. Germline CDR1 is ENHRY and CDR2 is SYGVKD. The CDR3 runs 13 residues. Trimming cost V 5 bases and J 1 base; bases outside gene matches: 1.

This clonotype has more than one count but fewer than ten. The chain uses TRBV12-3 or TRBV12-4 and TRBJ2-1; D is uncertain. V was cut by 6 bases and J by 10 bases, with 10 bases left in between. This CDR3 comprises 11 residues. The CDR3 DNA sequence: TGTGCCAGCAGGGAAACGGGCGAGCAGTTCTTC. It yields the protein CASRETGEQFF.

This clonotype has ten or more counts. The V call is TRBV6-5, the J call TRBJ2-3; D may be TRBD1 (5 bases). The germline V and J ends were trimmed by 2 bases and 6 bases, with 24 bases remaining between them. CDR1 and CDR2 from the germline V gene are MNHEY and SVGAGI. The CDR3 extends over 18 amino acids. The chain's CDR3 is CASSYLGPKDKIWDTQYF. CDR3 sequence (DNA): TGTGCCAGCAGTTACCTAGGTCCGAAGGACAAGATTTGGGATACGCAGTATTTT.

This clonotype was recorded many times. The V gene is TRBV29-1, the J gene TRBJ2-1, with TRBD1 matching over 10 bases. The J segment lost 4 bases and the V segment lost 7 bases, leaving 7 bases of the junction unmatched. Germline V CDR1 and CDR2: SQVTM, ANQGSEA. The CDR3 is 14 amino acids. The CDR3 sequence is CSAPGQGRYNEQFF. For the CDR3, the DNA is TGCAGCGCTCCGGGACAGGGGAGGTACAATGAGCAGTTCTTC.

At least ten counts were recorded for this clonotype. This chain links TRBV10-2 with TRBJ1-3, with 11 bases aligning to TRBD1. CDR3 length: 17 amino acids. Germline-derived CDR1 and CDR2 are WSHSY and SAAADI. Trimming took 2 bases from V and 0 from J; bases not matched to a gene: 3. CDR3 nucleotides: TGCGCCAGCAGTGAGAGGGACAGGGGGGACTCTGGAAACACCATATATTTT. This codes for CASSERDRGDSGNTIYF.

This chain uses TRBV29-1 with TRBJ2-1; 13 nucleotides match TRBD2. V shed 4 bases, J shed 3 bases, and the junction held 3 bases outside the gene matches. The CDR3 extends over 15 amino acids. Germline V lookup: CDR1 SQVTM, CDR2 ANQGSEA. DNA of the CDR3: TGCAGCGTTGGTGGACTAGCGGGAGACTACAATGAGCAGTTCTTC. This encodes CSVGGLAGDYNEQFF.

There are many counts of this clonotype. V and J are TRBV24-1 and TRBJ2-2; D gene uncertain. Trimming took off 4 bases at V and 6 bases at J, with 5 bases between the two ends. Germline V gives CDR1 KGHDR, CDR2 SFDVKD. The CDR3 is made up of 12 amino acids. CDR3 in DNA: TGTGCCACCAGTGAACCGTCCGGGGAGCTGTTTTTT. It translates to CATSEPSGELFF.

This sequence joins TRBV3-1 and TRBJ1-1; TRBD1 agrees at 10 bases. In germline, CDR1 is LGHDT, CDR2 YNNKEL (reference sequence). J lost 0 bases, V lost 4 bases, and 5 bases had no gene match. CDR3 size: 16 residues. The CDR3 DNA reads as TGTGCCAGCAGCCGCCCCGGGACAGGGGTGAACACTGAAGCTTTCTTT. Encoded protein: CASSRPGTGVNTEAFF.

The V and J genes are TRBV19 and TRBJ2-5; perhaps TRBD1 as D (5 bases). The germline V gene has CDR1 LNHDA and CDR2 SQIVND (reference sequence). The length of the CDR3 is 15 residues. Trimming stripped 3 bases from V and 1 base from J, with 12 bases between. CDR3 protein: CASSIGQGGQETQYF. As DNA, the CDR3 is TGTGCCAGTAGTATCGGGCAGGGCGGCCAAGAGACCCAGTACTTC.

This clonotype was seen many times. The chain links TRBV16 to TRBJ2-2, with D unresolved. Germline loops: CDR1 KGHSY, CDR2 FQNENV. The V end was cut by 4 bases, the J end by 5 bases, with 14 bases between. CDR3 length equals 15 residues. CDR3 DNA sequence: TGTGCCAGCAGCCGTGTTATAGGAATGACCGGGGAGCTGTTTTTT. Protein product: CASSRVIGMTGELFF.

This clonotype was recorded many times. The chain combines TRBV12-3 or TRBV12-4 with TRBJ1-2; maybe TRBD1 (5 bases). CDR3 length: 17 amino acids. Trimming shortened V by 4 bases and J by 2 bases, and 20 bases separated the two germline ends. In nucleotides, the CDR3 is TGTGCCAGCAGTTCCCGGGCCGGGACCTCGTTAAACTATGGCTACACCTTC. It encodes CASSSRAGTSLNYGYTF.